This TCR beta chain was profiled in a study of blood T cell repertoires in COVID-19. Profiling relied on immunoSEQ multiplex PCR, and the TCRdb table lists in-frame clones only, not all of them. In the table there are about 190,000 clones, roughly 90% of which are singletons. Trimming cost V 3 bases and J 5 bases; bases outside gene matches: 7. Germline-derived CDR1 and CDR2 are LNHDA and SQIVND (reference sequence). The CDR3 has 15 amino acids. This receptor was obtained from a woman aged 40 to 50 who had recovered from COVID-19. The sequenced sample was peripheral blood. This sequence joins TRBV19 and TRBJ2-5; TRBD2 agrees at 9 bases. CDR3 sequence reads: CASSMRASGAETQYF. CDR3 coding DNA: TGTGCCAGTAGTATGAGGGCTAGCGGGGCGGAGACCCAGTACTTC.